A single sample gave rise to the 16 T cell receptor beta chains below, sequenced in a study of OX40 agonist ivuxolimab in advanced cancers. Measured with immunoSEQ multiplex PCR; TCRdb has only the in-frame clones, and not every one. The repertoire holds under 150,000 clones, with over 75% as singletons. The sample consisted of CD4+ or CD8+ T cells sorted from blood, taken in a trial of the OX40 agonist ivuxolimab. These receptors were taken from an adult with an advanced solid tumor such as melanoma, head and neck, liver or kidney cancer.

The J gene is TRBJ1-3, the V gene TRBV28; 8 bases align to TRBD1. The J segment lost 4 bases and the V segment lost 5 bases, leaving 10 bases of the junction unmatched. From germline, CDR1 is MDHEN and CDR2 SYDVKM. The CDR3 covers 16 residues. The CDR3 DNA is TGTGCCAGCAGTCCCCCGGTACGGGACAGGGGAAACACCATATATTTT. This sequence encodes CASSPPVRDRGNTIYF.

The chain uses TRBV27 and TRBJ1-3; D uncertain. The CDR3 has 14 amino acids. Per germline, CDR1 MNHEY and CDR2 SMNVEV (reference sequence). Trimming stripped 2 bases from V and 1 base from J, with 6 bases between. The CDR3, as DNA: TGTGCCAGCAGTTTAAGGGAATCTGGAAACACCATATATTTT. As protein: CASSLRESGNTIYF.

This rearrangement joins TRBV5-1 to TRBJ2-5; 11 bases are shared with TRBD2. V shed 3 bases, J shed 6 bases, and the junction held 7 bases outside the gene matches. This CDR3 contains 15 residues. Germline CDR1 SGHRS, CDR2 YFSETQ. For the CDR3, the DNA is TGCGCCAGCAGCTCCGTAGCGGGGGGGCCGCAGACCCAGTACTTC. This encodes CASSSVAGGPQTQYF.

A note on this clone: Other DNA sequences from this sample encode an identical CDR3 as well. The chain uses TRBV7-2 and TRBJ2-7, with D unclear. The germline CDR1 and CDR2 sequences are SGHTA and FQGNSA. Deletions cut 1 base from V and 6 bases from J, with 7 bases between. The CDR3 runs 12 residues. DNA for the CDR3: TGTGCCAGCAGCTTAGAGGTCGGCGAGCAGTACTTC. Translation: CASSLEVGEQYF.

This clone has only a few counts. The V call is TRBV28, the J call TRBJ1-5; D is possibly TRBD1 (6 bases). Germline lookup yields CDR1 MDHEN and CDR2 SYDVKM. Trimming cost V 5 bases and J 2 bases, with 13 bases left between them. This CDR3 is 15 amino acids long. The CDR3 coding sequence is TGTGCCAGCAGTACGCGGGCAGGGGGCAATCAGCCCCAGCATTTT. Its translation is CASSTRAGGNQPQHF.

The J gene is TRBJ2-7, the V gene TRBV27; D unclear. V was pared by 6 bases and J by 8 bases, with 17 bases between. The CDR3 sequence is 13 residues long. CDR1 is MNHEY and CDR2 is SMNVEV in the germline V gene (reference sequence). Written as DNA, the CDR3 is TGTGCCAGCAGCGCGACGGCGGTCTTAAAGCAGTACTTC. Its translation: CASSATAVLKQYF.

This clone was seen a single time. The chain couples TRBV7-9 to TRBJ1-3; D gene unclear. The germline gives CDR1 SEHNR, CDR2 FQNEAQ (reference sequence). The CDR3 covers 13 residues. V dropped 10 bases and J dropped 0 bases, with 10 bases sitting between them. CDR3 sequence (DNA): TGTGCCACCCCCCCACGCTCTGGAAACACCATATATTTT. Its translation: CATPPRSGNTIYF. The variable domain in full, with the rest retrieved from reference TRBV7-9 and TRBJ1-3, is DTGVSQNPRHKITKRGQNVTFRCDPISEHNRLYWYRQTLGQGPEFLTYFQNEAQLEKSRLLSDRFSAERPKGSFSTLEIQRTEQGDSAMYLCATPPRSGNTIYFGEGSWLTVV.

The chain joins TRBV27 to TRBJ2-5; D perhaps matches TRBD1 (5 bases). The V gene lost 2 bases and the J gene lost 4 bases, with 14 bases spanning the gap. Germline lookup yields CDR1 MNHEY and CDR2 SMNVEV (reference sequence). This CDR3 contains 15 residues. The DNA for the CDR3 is TGTGCCAGCAGTTTACAGTGGGGCAGGATAGAGACCCAGTACTTC. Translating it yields CASSLQWGRIETQYF.

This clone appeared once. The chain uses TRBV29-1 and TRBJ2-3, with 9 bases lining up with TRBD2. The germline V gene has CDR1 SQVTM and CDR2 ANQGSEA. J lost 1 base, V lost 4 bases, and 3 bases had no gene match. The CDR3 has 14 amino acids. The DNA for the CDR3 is TGCAGCGTTGCGATAGCGGGGGGCACAGATACGCAGTATTTT. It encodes CSVAIAGGTDTQYF.

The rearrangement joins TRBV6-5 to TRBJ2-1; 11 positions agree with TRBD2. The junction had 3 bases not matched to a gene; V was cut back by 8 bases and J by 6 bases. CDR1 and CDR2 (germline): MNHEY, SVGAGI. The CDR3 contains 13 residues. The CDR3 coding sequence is TGTGCCAGCCGTGGACTAGCGGGCAATGAGCAGTTCTTC. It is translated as CASRGLAGNEQFF.

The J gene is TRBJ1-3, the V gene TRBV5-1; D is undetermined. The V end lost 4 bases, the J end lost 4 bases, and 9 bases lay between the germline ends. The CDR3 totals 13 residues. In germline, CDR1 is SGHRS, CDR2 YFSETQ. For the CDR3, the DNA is TGCGCCAGCAGCCCCTCGGGGGGAAACACCATATATTTT. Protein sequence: CASSPSGGNTIYF.

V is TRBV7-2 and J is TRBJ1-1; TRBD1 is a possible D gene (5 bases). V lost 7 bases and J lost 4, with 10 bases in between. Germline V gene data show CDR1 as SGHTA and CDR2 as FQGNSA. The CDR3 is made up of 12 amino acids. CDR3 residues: CASKYGGTEAFF. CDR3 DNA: TGTGCCAGCAAATACGGGGGCACTGAAGCTTTCTTT. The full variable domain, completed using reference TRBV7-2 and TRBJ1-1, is GAGVSQSPSNKVTEKGKDVELRCDPISGHTALYWYRQSLGQGLEFLIYFQGNSAPDKSGLPSDRFSAERTGGSVSTLTIQRTQQEDSAVYLCASKYGGTEAFFGQGTRLTVV.

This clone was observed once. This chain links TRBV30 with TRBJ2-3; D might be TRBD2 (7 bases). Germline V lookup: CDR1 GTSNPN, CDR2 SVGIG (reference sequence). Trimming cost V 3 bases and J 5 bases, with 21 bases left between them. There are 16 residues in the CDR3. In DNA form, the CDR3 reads TGTGCCTGGAGCCTCGGGGGGCCGATTAATTTAGATACGCAGTATTTT. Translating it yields CAWSLGGPINLDTQYF.

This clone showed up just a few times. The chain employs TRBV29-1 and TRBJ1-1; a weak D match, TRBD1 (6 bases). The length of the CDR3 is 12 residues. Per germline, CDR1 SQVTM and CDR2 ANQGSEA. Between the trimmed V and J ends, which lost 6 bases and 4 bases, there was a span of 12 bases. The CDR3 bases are TGCAGCGTCCAACAGGGTAGCACTGAAGCTTTCTTT. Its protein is CSVQQGSTEAFF.

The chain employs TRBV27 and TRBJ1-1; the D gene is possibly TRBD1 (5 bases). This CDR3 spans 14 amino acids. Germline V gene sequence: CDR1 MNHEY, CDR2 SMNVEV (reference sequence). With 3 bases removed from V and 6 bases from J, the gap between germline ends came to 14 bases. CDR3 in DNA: TGTGCCAGCAGTTTCAGGGAGCGGTCCGCTGAAGCTTTCTTT. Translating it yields CASSFRERSAEAFF.

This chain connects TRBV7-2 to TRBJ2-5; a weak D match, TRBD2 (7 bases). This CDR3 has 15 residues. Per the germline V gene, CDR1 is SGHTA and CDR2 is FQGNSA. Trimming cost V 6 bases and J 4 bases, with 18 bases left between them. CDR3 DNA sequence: TGTGCCAGCAGTCCCCGTGGGGGGGCGGTAGAGACCCAGTACTTC. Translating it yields CASSPRGGAVETQYF.